The 28 T cell receptor beta chains listed next were all sequenced from one sample in a study of T cell repertoires in cytomegalovirus infection. TCRdb ran MiXCR on the reads and lists one entry per CDR3 protein. Of about 900,000 distinct CDR3 sequences in the sample, roughly 30% were seen once. Their antigen targets remain unknown. The sample consisted of cultured CD8+ T cells from PBMCs, taken from culture after CMV antigen stimulation. These receptors were obtained from a human donor in good health (CMV status not recorded). Some clones in this sample may be carry-over from other donors' samples.

This clonotype was counted only a few times. The V call is TRBV12-3 or TRBV12-4, the J call TRBJ1-1; the D gene is possibly TRBD1 (6 bases). V dropped 3 bases and J dropped 4 bases, with 12 bases sitting between them. This CDR3 comprises 14 residues. CDR3 loop: CASSFAGVGTEAFF. Written as DNA, the CDR3 is TGTGCCAGCAGTTTCGCAGGGGTCGGCACTGAAGCTTTCTTT.

This clonotype was recorded a few times. The chain has TRBV6-5 and TRBJ2-1, with 13 nucleotides matching TRBD2. With 1 base clipped from V and 8 bases from J, the junction kept 8 bases outside the gene matches. Germline lookup yields CDR1 MNHEY and CDR2 SVGAGI. This CDR3 region has 17 residues. The CDR3 region is CASSYLTSTSGGYEQFF. The CDR3 coding sequence is TGTGCCAGCAGTTACTTAACCTCGACTAGCGGGGGGTATGAGCAGTTCTTC.

This clonotype was counted many times. This sequence joins TRBV6-2 or TRBV6-3 and TRBJ2-4; D may be TRBD1 (6 bases). The CDR3 extends over 17 amino acids. Germline CDR1 is MNHEY and CDR2 is SVGEGT. Trimming stripped 2 bases from V and 0 bases from J, with 14 bases between. CDR3 sequence (DNA): TGTGCCAGCAGTTACCCCCTACAGGGATTAGCCAAAAACATTCAGTACTTC. Encoded protein: CASSYPLQGLAKNIQYF.

This clonotype appeared many times. The chain employs TRBV12-3 or TRBV12-4 and TRBJ1-2, with D possibly matching TRBD1 (5 bases). V was pared by 7 bases and J by 7 bases, with 16 bases between. This CDR3 has 13 residues. The CDR3, as DNA: TGTGCCAGCACCGGCGGCCCTCAGGGTGGCTACACCTTC. Residues: CASTGGPQGGYTF.

This chain joins TRBV29-1 and TRBJ2-1; 13 positions match TRBD2. After removal of 6 bases from V and 0 bases from J, the junction contained 11 bases not matched to a gene. The germline V gene has CDR1 SQVTM and CDR2 ANQGSEA. The CDR3 length is 18 residues. The CDR3 sequence: CSVGLAGERFSSYNEQFF. The CDR3, as DNA: TGCAGCGTCGGACTAGCGGGGGAAAGATTTAGCTCCTACAATGAGCAGTTCTTC.

V usage is TRBV29-1 and J usage is TRBJ2-1; D is possibly TRBD2 (6 bases). The CDR3 is 17 amino acids. V was shortened by 1 base and J by 0 bases, with 16 bases between the two germline ends. CDR1 and CDR2 (germline): SQVTM, ANQGSEA. The DNA for the CDR3 is TGCAGCGTTGAAGGGGAGGCAGGTCCTAGCTCCTACAATGAGCAGTTCTTC. Translated: CSVEGEAGPSSYNEQFF.

V and J are TRBV7-4 and TRBJ2-7; D may match TRBD1 or TRBD2 (5 bases each). The CDR3 length is 13 residues. V was shortened by 7 bases and J by 5 bases, with 15 bases between the two germline ends. Germline-derived CDR1 and CDR2 are SGHVT and SQSDAQ. DNA for the CDR3: TGTGCCAGCACCGAGGGACCTCGTCACGAGCAGTACTTC. Its protein is CASTEGPRHEQYF. The full variable domain, its missing parts supplied by reference TRBV7-4 and TRBJ2-7, is GAGVSQSPRYKVAKRGRDVALRCDSISGHVTLYWYRQTLGQGSEVLTYSQSDAQRDKSGRPSGRFSAERPERSVSTLKIQRTEQGDSAVYLCASTEGPRHEQYFGPGTRLTVT.

The chain has TRBV29-1 and TRBJ1-2, with D possibly TRBD1 on 5 matching bases. The V gene's germline CDR1 is SQVTM and CDR2 ANQGSEA. V lost 5 bases to trimming and J lost 7 bases, with 26 bases between them. This CDR3 has 16 amino acids. The CDR3 is CSVPDRDGDFKFGYTF. CDR3 nucleotide sequence: TGCAGCGTTCCTGACCGGGACGGGGACTTCAAGTTTGGCTACACCTTC.

V is TRBV11-3 and J is TRBJ2-7, with 8 bases identical to TRBD1. The length of the CDR3 is 14 residues. Germline V lookup: CDR1 SGHNT, CDR2 YENEEA. After removal of 5 bases from V and 2 bases from J, the junction contained 5 bases not matched to a gene. The CDR3 DNA sequence: TGTGCCAGCAGCCAACCAGGGGGCCCCTACGAGCAGTACTTC. Translating gives CASSQPGGPYEQYF.

The sample holds a few counts of this clonotype. CDR3 bases: TGTGCCAGCAGTTACTCGCGGGACAGGGATTCGAACTACGAGCAGTACGTC. This gives the protein CASSYSRDRDSNYEQYV. The chain recombines TRBV6-2 or TRBV6-3 with TRBJ2-7; 9 bases line up with TRBD1. Germline V CDR1 and CDR2: MNHEY, SVGEGT. The CDR3 loop spans 17 amino acids. V gave up 0 bases and J gave up 3 bases; unmatched junction bases: 9.

This clonotype occurred a few times. The chain couples TRBV14 to TRBJ1-1; no clear D gene. Trimming stripped 3 bases from V and 1 base from J, with 9 bases between. Germline V gives CDR1 SGHDN, CDR2 FVKESK. The CDR3 is 14 residues long. The CDR3 here is CASSQARRNTEAFF. CDR3 bases: TGTGCCAGCAGCCAGGCCCGACGGAACACTGAAGCTTTCTTT.

The rearrangement links TRBV24-1 to TRBJ1-1; TRBD1 might be the D (6 bases). Germline lookup yields CDR1 KGHDR and CDR2 SFDVKD. Trimming removed 9 bases from V and 6 bases from J, with 16 bases in between. This CDR3 contains 13 residues. DNA of the CDR3: TGTGCCACCGGGGGACAAATCGGGGCTGAAGCTTTCTTT. This translates into CATGGQIGAEAFF.

This clonotype was found many times. The chain is built from TRBV7-9 and TRBJ2-1; possible D gene TRBD1, 7 bases. Trimming shortened V by 6 bases and J by 5 bases, and 20 bases separated the two germline ends. The CDR3 runs 16 residues. Germline CDR1 and CDR2: SEHNR and FQNEAQ (reference sequence). CDR3 protein: CASRVPRDSIDNEQFF. The CDR3 DNA follows: TGTGCCAGCAGGGTTCCGCGGGACAGCATTGACAATGAGCAGTTCTTC.

The chain joins TRBV5-5 to TRBJ1-2; maybe TRBD1 (6 bases). Germline V gives CDR1 SGHKS, CDR2 YYEKEE (reference sequence). The CDR3 sequence is 15 residues long. With 3 bases removed from V and 2 bases from J, the gap between germline ends came to 14 bases. Written as DNA, the CDR3 is TGTGCCAGCAGCTCAATAACAGGGACCAACTATGGCTACACCTTC. It codes for CASSSITGTNYGYTF.

The V call is TRBV6-8, the J call TRBJ2-2; D may match TRBD1 or TRBD2 (5 bases each). Per the germline V gene, CDR1 is MNHGY and CDR2 is SAAAGT. V was pared by 6 bases and J by 3 bases, with 11 bases between. CDR3 length: 14 residues. The DNA for the CDR3 is TGTGCCAGCAGCTGGGACCGTGACACCGGGGAGCTGTTTTTT. It is translated as CASSWDRDTGELFF.

This chain joins TRBV7-3 and TRBJ2-1; possibly TRBD1 for D (5 bases). Germline V gene lookup returns CDR1 SGHTA and CDR2 FQGTGA. The length of the CDR3 is 14 residues. Trimming shortened V by 2 bases and J by 6 bases, and 11 bases separated the two germline ends. The CDR3 protein is CASSLAARVNEQFF. CDR3 coding DNA: TGTGCCAGCAGCTTAGCCGCCAGGGTCAATGAGCAGTTCTTC.

This clonotype was seen more than once but under ten times. V and J are TRBV7-6 and TRBJ2-3; 11 bases are shared with TRBD1. The CDR3 has 18 amino acids. Looked up from germline, CDR1 is SGHVS and CDR2 is FNYEAQ. Trimming cost V 1 base and J 2 bases; bases outside gene matches: 8. CDR3 residues: CASSLETRGQGVTDTQYF. The CDR3, as DNA: TGTGCCAGCAGCTTAGAAACAAGGGGACAGGGGGTCACAGATACGCAGTATTTT.

The rearrangement uses TRBV7-9 and TRBJ2-1, with D tentatively TRBD2 (6 bases). Germline V lookup: CDR1 SEHNR, CDR2 FQNEAQ (reference sequence). CDR3 length: 17 amino acids. Trimming shortened V by 3 bases and J by 8 bases, and 23 bases separated the two germline ends. The CDR3 DNA reads TGTGCCAGCAGCTTTCCCGTGACGGCCGGGAGTAGGGATGAGCAGTTCTTC. Protein: CASSFPVTAGSRDEQFF.

The chain employs TRBV24-1 and TRBJ2-5; 7 bases are shared with TRBD2. V shed 1 base and J 2 bases; nucleotides not matched to a gene: 0. This CDR3 has 14 residues. CDR1 and CDR2 from the germline V gene are KGHDR and SFDVKD. CDR3 DNA: TGTGCCACCAGTGATTTCGGGGGGCAAGAGACCCAGTACTTC. Encoded protein: CATSDFGGQETQYF.

This clonotype was counted between two and nine times. The chain employs TRBV27 and TRBJ1-1, with a possible D match to TRBD1 (6 bases). Trimming took off 5 bases at V and 5 bases at J, with 18 bases between the two ends. This CDR3 has 15 residues. Germline V gene sequence: CDR1 MNHEY, CDR2 SMNVEV (reference sequence). Written as DNA, the CDR3 is TGTGCCAGCAGTAGCTCCCCGGGGGCGAGGACTGAAGCTTTCTTT. It translates to CASSSSPGARTEAFF.

This sequence joins TRBV5-4 and TRBJ2-7; a weak D match, TRBD1 (6 bases). The germline V gene encodes CDR1 SGHNT and CDR2 YYREEE (reference sequence). The V gene lost 4 bases and the J gene lost 7 bases, with 21 bases spanning the gap. The CDR3 sequence is 15 residues long. The CDR3 coding sequence is TGTGCCAGCAGCCCCGACGGGACATACCCGGGGGAGCAGTACGTC. Translation: CASSPDGTYPGEQYV.

There are a few counts of this clonotype. The V gene is TRBV27, the J gene TRBJ1-1, with D possibly being TRBD1 (5 bases). Germline lookup yields CDR1 MNHEY and CDR2 SMNVEV (reference sequence). V lost 2 bases and J 7 bases, leaving 14 bases between the germline ends. There are 14 residues in the CDR3. Here the CDR3 reads CASSLGSGHREAFF. DNA for the CDR3: TGTGCCAGCAGTTTAGGCTCGGGGCACCGTGAAGCTTTCTTT.

The chain employs TRBV4-3 and TRBJ2-2; D unresolved. Per germline, CDR1 LGHNA and CDR2 YSLEER. V lost 0 bases to trimming and J lost 1 base, with 18 bases between them. This CDR3 region has 19 residues. The CDR3, as DNA: TGCGCCAGCAGCCAAGATCGGTTTCCGAGGACGGTGAACACCGGGGAGCTGTTTTTT. Protein: CASSQDRFPRTVNTGELFF.

The chain combines TRBV12-3 or TRBV12-4 with TRBJ2-5; D possibly corresponds to TRBD1 (6 bases). The CDR3 loop spans 15 amino acids. Trimming stripped 4 bases from V and 0 bases from J, with 12 bases between. CDR3 DNA: TGTGCCAGCAGTTCCTCTGGACAGTACCAAGAGACCCAGTACTTC. It translates to CASSSSGQYQETQYF.

This clonotype was observed at least ten times. The CDR3 protein is CASSLHFLNTEAFF. DNA for the CDR3: TGTGCCAGCAGTTTACACTTTTTGAACACTGAAGCTTTCTTT. This chain uses TRBV28 with TRBJ1-1; no firm D call. The length of the CDR3 is 14 residues. Trimming stripped 2 bases from V and 0 bases from J, with 7 bases between. Germline lookup yields CDR1 MDHEN and CDR2 SYDVKM.

Comment on this clonotype: This may stem from a read error, because a much larger clone lies one nucleotide away. V is TRBV7-1 and J is TRBJ1-2; the match to TRBD1 covers 8 bases. TRBV7-1 is labeled an ORF, and its function is uncertain. The CDR3 has 16 residues. The CDR3 sequence: CANSSWDRTIRYGYTF. CDR3 coding DNA: TGTGCCAACAGCTCATGGGACAGGACGATTAGATATGGCTACACCTTC.

The rearrangement links TRBV27 to TRBJ1-6, with D hard to call. V dropped 3 bases and J dropped 4 bases, with 13 bases sitting between them. The CDR3 covers 16 residues. Germline values: CDR1 MNHEY, CDR2 SMNVEV (reference sequence). DNA for the CDR3: TGTGCCAGCAGTTTCATACATCTAGGTTATAATTCACCCCTCCACTTT. Amino acids: CASSFIHLGYNSPLHF.

The chain couples TRBV7-6 to TRBJ1-5; 8 bases fit TRBD1. The CDR3 contains 15 residues. CDR1 and CDR2 from the germline V gene are SGHVS and FNYEAQ. J was trimmed by 0 bases and V by 5 bases; bases with no gene match: 3. The CDR3 sequence: CASSGDRRSNQPQHF. In DNA form, the CDR3 reads TGTGCCAGCAGCGGGGACAGGCGTAGCAATCAGCCCCAGCATTTT.